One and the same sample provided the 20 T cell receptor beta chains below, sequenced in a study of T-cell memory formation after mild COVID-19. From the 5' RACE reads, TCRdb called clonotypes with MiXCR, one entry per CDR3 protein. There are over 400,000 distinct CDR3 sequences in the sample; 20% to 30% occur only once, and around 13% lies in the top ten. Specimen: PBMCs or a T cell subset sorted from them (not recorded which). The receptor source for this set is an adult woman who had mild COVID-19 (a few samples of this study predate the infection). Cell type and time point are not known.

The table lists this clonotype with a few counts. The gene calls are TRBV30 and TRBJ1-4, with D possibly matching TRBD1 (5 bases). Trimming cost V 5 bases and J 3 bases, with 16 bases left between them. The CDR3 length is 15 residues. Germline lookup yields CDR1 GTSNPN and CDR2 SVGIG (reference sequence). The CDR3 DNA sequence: TGTGCCTGGCGTCTAACCGGGACCTCTAATGAAAAACTGTTTTTT. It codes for CAWRLTGTSNEKLFF.

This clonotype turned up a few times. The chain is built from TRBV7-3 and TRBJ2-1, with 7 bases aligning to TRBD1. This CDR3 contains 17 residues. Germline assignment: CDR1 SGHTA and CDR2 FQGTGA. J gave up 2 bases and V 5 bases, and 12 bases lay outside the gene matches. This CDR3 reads CASSRSVGTGAYNEQFF. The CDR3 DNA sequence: TGTGCCAGCAGCAGGTCGGTGGGAACAGGGGCCTACAATGAGCAGTTCTTC.

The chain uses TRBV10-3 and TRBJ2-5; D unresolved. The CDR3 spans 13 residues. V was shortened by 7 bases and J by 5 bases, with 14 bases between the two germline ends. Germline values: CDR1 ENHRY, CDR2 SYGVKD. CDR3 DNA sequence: TGTGCCATCAAGGGTCCCTCCTGGGAGACCCAGTACTTC. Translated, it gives CAIKGPSWETQYF.

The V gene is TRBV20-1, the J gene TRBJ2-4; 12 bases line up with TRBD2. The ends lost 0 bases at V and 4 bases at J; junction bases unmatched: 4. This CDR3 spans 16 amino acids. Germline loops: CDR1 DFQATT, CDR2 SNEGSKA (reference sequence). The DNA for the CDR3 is TGCAGTGCTAGAGATTGGCTAGCGGGGGGGAAAAACATTCAGTACTTC. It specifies CSARDWLAGGKNIQYF.

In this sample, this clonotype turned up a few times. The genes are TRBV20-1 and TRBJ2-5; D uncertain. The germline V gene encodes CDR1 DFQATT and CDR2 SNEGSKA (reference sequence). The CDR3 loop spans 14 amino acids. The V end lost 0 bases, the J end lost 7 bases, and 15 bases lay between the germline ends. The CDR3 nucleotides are TGCAGTGCTAGAGATCGTGAGGTGATCGGGACCCAGTACTTC. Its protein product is CSARDREVIGTQYF.

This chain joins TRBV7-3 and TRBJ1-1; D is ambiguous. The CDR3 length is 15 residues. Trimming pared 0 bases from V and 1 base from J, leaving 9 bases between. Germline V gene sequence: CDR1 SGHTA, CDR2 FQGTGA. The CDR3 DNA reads TGTGCCAGCAGCTTAACAGCGAACCGGAACACTGAAGCTTTCTTT. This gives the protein CASSLTANRNTEAFF.

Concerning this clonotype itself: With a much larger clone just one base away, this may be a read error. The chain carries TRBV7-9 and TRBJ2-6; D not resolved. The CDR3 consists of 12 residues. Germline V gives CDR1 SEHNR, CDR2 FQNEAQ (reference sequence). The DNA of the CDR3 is TGTGCCAGCAGCTCTGGGGACAACGTCCTGACTTTC. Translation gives CASSSGDNVLTF.

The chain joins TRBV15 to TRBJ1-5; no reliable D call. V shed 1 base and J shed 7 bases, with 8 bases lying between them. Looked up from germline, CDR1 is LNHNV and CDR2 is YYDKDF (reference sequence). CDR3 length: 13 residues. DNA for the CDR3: TGTGCCACCAGCAGAGGTGGGGTCCAGCCCCAGCATTTT. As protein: CATSRGGVQPQHF.

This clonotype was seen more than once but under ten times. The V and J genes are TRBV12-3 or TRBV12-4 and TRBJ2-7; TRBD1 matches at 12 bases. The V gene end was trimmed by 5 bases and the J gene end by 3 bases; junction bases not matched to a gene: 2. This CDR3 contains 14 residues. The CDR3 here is CASSGTGGYYEQYF. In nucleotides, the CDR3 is TGTGCCAGCAGTGGGACAGGGGGCTACTACGAGCAGTACTTC.

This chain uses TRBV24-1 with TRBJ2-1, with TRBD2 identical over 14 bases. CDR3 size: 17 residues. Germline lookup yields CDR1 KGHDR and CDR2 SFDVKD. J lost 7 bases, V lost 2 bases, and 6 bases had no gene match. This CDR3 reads CATSDSRLAGGHNEQFF. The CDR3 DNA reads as TGTGCCACCAGTGATTCGCGACTAGCGGGGGGGCATAATGAGCAGTTCTTC.

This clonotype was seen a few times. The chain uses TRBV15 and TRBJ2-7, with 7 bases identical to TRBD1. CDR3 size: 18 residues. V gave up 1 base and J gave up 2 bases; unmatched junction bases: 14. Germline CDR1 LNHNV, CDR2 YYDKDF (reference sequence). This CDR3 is CATSRGLRPGTETYEQYF. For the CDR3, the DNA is TGTGCCACCAGCAGAGGCCTTCGCCCCGGGACAGAAACCTACGAGCAGTACTTC.

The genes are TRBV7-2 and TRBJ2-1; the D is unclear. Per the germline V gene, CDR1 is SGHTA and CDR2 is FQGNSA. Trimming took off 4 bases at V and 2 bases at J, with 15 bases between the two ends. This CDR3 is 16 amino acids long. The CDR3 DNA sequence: TGTGCCAGCAGCTCCCCGGCCGGGTCCGCCTACAATGAGCAGTTCTTC. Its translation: CASSSPAGSAYNEQFF.

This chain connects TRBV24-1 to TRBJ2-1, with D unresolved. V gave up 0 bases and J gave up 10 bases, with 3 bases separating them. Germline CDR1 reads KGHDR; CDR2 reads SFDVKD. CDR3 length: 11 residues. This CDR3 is CATSDLSEQFF. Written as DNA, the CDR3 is TGTGCCACCAGTGATTTGTCGGAGCAGTTCTTC.

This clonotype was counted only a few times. The CDR3 loop is CSAREEGMNTEAFF. CDR3 DNA: TGCAGTGCTAGAGAGGAGGGGATGAACACTGAAGCTTTCTTT. The V call is TRBV20-1, the J call TRBJ1-1; TRBD1 is a possible D gene (5 bases). V lost 0 bases to trimming and J lost 0 bases, with 8 bases between them. From germline, CDR1 is DFQATT and CDR2 SNEGSKA (reference sequence). This CDR3 comprises 14 residues.

CDR3 in DNA: TGTGCCAGCTCATCAACAGCGCCCACCGCCACAGATACGCAGTATTTT. Translation: CASSSTAPTATDTQYF. The chain uses TRBV18 and TRBJ2-3; D gene uncertain. Per germline, CDR1 KGHSH and CDR2 LQKENI. The CDR3 totals 16 residues. Trimming pared 5 bases from V and 2 bases from J, leaving 17 bases between.

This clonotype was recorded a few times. CDR3 amino acids: CSARDPGTGAGAEQFF. CDR3 coding DNA: TGCAGTGCTAGAGACCCTGGGACAGGGGCCGGGGCTGAGCAGTTCTTC. The gene calls are TRBV20-1 and TRBJ2-1, with 10 nucleotides matching TRBD1. The V and J ends lost 0 bases and 9 bases, in that order; junction bases with no gene match: 11. Germline CDR1 DFQATT, CDR2 SNEGSKA (reference sequence). The CDR3 sequence is 16 residues long.

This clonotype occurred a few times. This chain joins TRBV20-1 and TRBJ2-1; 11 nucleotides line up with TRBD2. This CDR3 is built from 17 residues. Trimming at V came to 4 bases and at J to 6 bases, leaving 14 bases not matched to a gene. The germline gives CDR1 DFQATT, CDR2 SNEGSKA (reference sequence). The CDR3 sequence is CSAKRLAPLAGGNEQFF. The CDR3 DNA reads TGCAGTGCTAAGAGATTGGCTCCTCTAGCGGGAGGCAATGAGCAGTTCTTC.

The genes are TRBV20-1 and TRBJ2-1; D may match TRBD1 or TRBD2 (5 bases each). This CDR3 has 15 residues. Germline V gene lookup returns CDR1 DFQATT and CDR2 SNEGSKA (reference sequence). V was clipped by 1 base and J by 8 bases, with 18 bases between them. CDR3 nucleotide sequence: TGCAGTGCTAGAGGGCCGGGACCCCAGGTCGATGAGCAGTTCTTC. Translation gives CSARGPGPQVDEQFF.

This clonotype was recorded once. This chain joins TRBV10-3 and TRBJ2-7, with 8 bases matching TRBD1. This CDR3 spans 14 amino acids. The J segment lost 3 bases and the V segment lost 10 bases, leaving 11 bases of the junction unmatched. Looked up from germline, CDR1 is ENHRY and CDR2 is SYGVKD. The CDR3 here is CATLGQGFFYEQYF. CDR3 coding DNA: TGTGCCACCCTCGGACAGGGTTTTTTCTACGAGCAGTACTTC.

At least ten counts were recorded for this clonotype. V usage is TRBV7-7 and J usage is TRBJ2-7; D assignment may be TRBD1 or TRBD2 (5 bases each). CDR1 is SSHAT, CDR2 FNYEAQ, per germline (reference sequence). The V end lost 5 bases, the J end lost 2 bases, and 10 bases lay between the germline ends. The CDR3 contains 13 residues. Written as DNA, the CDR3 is TGTGCCAGCAGCCAGGGACCTGCCTACGAGCAGTACTTC. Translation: CASSQGPAYEQYF.